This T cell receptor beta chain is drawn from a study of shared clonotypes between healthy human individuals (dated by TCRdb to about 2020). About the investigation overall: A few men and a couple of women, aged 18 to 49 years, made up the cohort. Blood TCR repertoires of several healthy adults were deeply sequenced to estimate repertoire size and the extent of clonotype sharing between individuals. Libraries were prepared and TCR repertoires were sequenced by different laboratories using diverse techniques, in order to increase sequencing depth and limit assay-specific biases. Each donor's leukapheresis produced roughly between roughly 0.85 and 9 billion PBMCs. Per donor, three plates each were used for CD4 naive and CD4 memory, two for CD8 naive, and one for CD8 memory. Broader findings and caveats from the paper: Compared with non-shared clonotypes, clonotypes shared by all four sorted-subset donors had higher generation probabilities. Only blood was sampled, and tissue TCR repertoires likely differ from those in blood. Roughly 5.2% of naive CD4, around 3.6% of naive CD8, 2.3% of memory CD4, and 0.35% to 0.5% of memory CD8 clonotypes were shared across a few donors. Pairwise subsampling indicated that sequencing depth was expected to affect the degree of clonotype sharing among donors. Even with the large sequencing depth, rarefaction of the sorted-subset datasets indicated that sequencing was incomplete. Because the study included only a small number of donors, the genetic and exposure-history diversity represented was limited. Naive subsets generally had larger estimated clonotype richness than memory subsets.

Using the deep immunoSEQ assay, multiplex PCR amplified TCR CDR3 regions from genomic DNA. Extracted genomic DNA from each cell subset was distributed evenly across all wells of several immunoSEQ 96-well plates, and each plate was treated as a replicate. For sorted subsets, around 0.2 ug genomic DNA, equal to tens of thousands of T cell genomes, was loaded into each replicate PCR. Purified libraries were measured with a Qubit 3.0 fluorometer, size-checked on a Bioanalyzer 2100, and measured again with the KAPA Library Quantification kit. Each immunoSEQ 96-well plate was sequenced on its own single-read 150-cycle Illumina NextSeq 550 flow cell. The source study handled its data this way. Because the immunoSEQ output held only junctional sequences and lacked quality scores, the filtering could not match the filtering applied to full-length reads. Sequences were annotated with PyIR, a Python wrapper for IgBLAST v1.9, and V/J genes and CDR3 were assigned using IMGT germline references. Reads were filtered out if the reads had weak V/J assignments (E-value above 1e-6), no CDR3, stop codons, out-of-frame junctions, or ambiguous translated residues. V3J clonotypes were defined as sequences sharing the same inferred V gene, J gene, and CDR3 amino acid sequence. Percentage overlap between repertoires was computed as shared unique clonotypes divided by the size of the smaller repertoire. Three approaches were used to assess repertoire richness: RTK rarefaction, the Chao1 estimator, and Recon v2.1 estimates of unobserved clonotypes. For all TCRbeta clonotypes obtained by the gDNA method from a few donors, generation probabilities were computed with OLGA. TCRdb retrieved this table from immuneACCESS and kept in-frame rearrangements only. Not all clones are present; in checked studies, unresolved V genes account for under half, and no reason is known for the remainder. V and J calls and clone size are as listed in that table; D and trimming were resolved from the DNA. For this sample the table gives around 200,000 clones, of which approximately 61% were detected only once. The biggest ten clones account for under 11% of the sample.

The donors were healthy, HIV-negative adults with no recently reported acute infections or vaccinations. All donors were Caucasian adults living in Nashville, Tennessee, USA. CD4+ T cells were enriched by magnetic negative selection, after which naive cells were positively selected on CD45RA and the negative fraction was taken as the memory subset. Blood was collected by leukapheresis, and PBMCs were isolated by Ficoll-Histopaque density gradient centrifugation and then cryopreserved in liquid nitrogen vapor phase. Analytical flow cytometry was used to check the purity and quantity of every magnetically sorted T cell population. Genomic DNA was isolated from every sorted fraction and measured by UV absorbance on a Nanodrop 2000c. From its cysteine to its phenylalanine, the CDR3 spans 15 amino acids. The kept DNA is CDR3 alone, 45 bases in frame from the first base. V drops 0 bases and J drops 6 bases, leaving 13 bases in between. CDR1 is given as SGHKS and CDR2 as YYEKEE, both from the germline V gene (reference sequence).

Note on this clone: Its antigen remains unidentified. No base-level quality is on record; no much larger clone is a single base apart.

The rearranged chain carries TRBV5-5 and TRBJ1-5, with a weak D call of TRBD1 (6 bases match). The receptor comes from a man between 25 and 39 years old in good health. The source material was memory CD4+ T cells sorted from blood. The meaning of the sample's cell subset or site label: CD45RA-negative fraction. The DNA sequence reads TGTGCCAGCAGCTTGGTGGCAGGGGTTGGTCAGCCCCAGCATTTT. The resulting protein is CASSLVAGVGQPQHF.